This T cell receptor (beta chain) is drawn from a study of cytomegalovirus exposure and HLA in healthy donors. A word on this clone: Its antigen is not identified.

Broader study findings: The authors judged a highly shared variant cluster likely a sequencing artifact. Earlier results showed most TCR beta V segments being productive about 87% or about 30% of the time.

The PCR contained 60 Vbeta and 13 Jbeta primers. Original handling: The authors later counted about 80 million unique TCR beta chains, roughly 10 million of them shared. TCRdb keeps only in-frame clones here, not all; method: immunoSEQ multiplex PCR. That table is the source of V, J and clone size, and D and trimming were worked out from the DNA. Counted here are 100,000 to 120,000 clones, 70% to 85% occurring once; the ten biggest clones make up about 6.6%. Healthy individuals who donated bone marrow served as the donors. The CDR3 totals 16 residues. V was pared by 3 bases and J by 3 bases, with 6 bases of the junction left unmatched. Per the germline V gene, CDR1 is SGHTA and CDR2 is FQGNSA.

This sequence was found in a man between 25 and 39 years old in good health and CMV-seropositive. The gene calls are TRBV7-2 and TRBJ2-2; the match to TRBD2 covers 8 bases. Sequencing was performed on PBMCs. The CDR3 protein is CASSFLTAGDTGELFF. Written as DNA, the CDR3 is TGTGCCAGCAGCTTTTTAACAGCGGGGGACACCGGGGAGCTGTTTTTT.